Each of the 27 T cell receptor beta chains below was sequenced from the same sample in a study of T cell clones after liver transplantation. Here immunoSEQ multiplex PCR was the method, and the copy in TCRdb shows in-frame clones only, minus some. The sample records tens of thousands of clones, around 93% being singletons. This material consisted of CD4+ T cells from blood, taken less than 26 months after liver transplant. The receptors were sampled from a human patient who received a liver transplant. Certain T cells may be donor cells from the graft.

This chain uses TRBV10-3 with TRBJ1-4; D remains ambiguous. Germline assignment: CDR1 ENHRY and CDR2 SYGVKD. Trimming shortened V by 2 bases and J by 6 bases, and 16 bases separated the two germline ends. The CDR3 is 16 residues long. CDR3 region: CAISEGEGRDDEKLFF. In DNA, the CDR3 is TGTGCCATCAGTGAGGGGGAGGGAAGGGATGATGAAAAACTGTTTTTT.

CDR3 sequence reads: CASSNPSGSTDTQYF. The CDR3 region has the DNA TGCGCCAGCAGCAACCCTAGCGGTAGCACAGATACGCAGTATTTT. The chain combines TRBV5-1 with TRBJ2-3; 7 bases map to TRBD2. CDR3 size: 15 residues. Germline assignment: CDR1 SGHRS and CDR2 YFSETQ. V lost 4 bases, J lost 0 bases, and 5 bases stayed unmatched.

The chain combines TRBV19 with TRBJ2-7; D may match TRBD1 or TRBD2 (5 bases each). Per the germline V gene, CDR1 is LNHDA and CDR2 is SQIVND (reference sequence). Trimming removed 4 bases from V and 2 bases from J, with 6 bases in between. This CDR3 is 12 amino acids long. The CDR3 nucleotides read TGTGCCAGTAGTAGGGGACCCTACGAGCAGTACTTC. This encodes CASSRGPYEQYF.

V usage is TRBV7-3 and J usage is TRBJ1-1, with 9 bases identical to TRBD1. This CDR3 contains 19 residues. Germline V gene sequence: CDR1 SGHTA, CDR2 FQGTGA. V lost 8 bases to trimming and J lost 4 bases; unmatched junction nucleotides: 23. Here the CDR3 DNA reads TGTGCCAGCCTCCCCTTAGAGACGGGACAGGGCATACCTGGCACTGAAGCTTTCTTT. Translated: CASLPLETGQGIPGTEAFF.

The V gene is TRBV18, the J gene TRBJ2-7, with D hard to call. The CDR3 runs 12 residues. The germline V gene encodes CDR1 KGHSH and CDR2 LQKENI. V was trimmed by 0 bases and J by 4 bases, leaving 4 bases between them. The CDR3 nucleotides read TGTGCCAGCTCACCACCAGGGTACGAGCAGTACTTC. It yields the protein CASSPPGYEQYF. Complete variable domain (other parts from reference TRBV18 and TRBJ2-7): NAGVMQNPRHLVRRRGQEARLRCSPMKGHSHVYWYRQLPEEGLKFMVYLQKENIIDESGMPKERFSAEFPKEGPSILRIQQVVRGDSAAYFCASSPPGYEQYFGPGTRLTVT.

The V gene is TRBV7-8, the J gene TRBJ1-2, with D perhaps TRBD1 (5 bases). CDR1 and CDR2 (germline): SGHVS, FQNEAQ. CDR3 length: 12 residues. V lost 10 bases and J 2 bases, leaving 11 bases between the germline ends. The CDR3: CATARGNYGYTF. The CDR3, as DNA: TGTGCCACAGCGAGGGGAAACTATGGCTACACCTTC.

The J gene is TRBJ1-6, the V gene TRBV27, with D perhaps matching TRBD1 (5 bases). The CDR3 has 16 residues. Germline loops: CDR1 MNHEY, CDR2 SMNVEV (reference sequence). V dropped 2 bases and J dropped 4 bases, with 12 bases sitting between them. CDR3 DNA: TGTGCCAGCAGTTTAAGCGGGACGGTTTATAATTCACCCCTCCACTTT. It translates to CASSLSGTVYNSPLHF.

The chain carries TRBV9 and TRBJ1-4, with no clear D. Germline V gene lookup returns CDR1 SGDLS and CDR2 YYNGEE. V was clipped by 1 base and J by 4 bases, with 14 bases between them. The CDR3 is 16 amino acids. CDR3 nucleotides: TGTGCCAGCAGCGTAAGCGTGGGAGGGAATAATGAAAAACTGTTTTTT. Translation gives CASSVSVGGNNEKLFF.

This chain links TRBV19 with TRBJ1-2, with D possibly being TRBD1 (5 bases). The V end was cut by 5 bases, the J end by 0 bases, with 25 bases between. Looked up from germline, CDR1 is LNHDA and CDR2 is SQIVND (reference sequence). CDR3 length: 19 residues. The CDR3 coding sequence is TGTGCCAGTAGTTTCTTCCGGGGGGATGAAGGAACGACTAACTATGGCTACACCTTC. It translates to CASSFFRGDEGTTNYGYTF. Full variable domain (rest looked up from reference TRBV19 and TRBJ1-2): DGGITQSPKYLFRKEGQNVTLSCEQNLNHDAMYWYRQDPGQGLRLIYYSQIVNDFQKGDIAEGYSVSREKKESFPLTVTSAQKNPTAFYLCASSFFRGDEGTTNYGYTFGSGTRLTVV.

This chain uses TRBV5-1 with TRBJ2-1; 15 bases align to TRBD2. The V gene's germline CDR1 is SGHRS and CDR2 YFSETQ. With V trimmed by 3 bases and J by 4 bases, 8 bases remained unmatched. There are 18 residues in the CDR3. This chain's CDR3 is CASSSGLAGGPSYNEQFF. The DNA for the CDR3 is TGCGCCAGCAGCTCTGGACTAGCGGGAGGGCCCTCATACAATGAGCAGTTCTTC.

The rearrangement joins TRBV7-3 to TRBJ2-1; 7 bases line up with TRBD1. V lost 4 bases and J lost 0; bases outside the gene matches: 12. The length of the CDR3 is 18 residues. Germline V CDR1 and CDR2: SGHTA, FQGTGA. CDR3 coding DNA: TGTGCCAGCAGCTCCCAAGGGGGCTCGATCAGCTCCTACAATGAGCAGTTCTTC. This codes for CASSSQGGSISSYNEQFF.

The gene calls are TRBV2 and TRBJ2-5, with a weak D call TRBD1 (6 bases). Trimming removed 5 bases from V and 4 bases from J, with 14 bases in between. This CDR3 is 14 amino acids long. Germline lookup yields CDR1 SNHLY and CDR2 FYNNEI. Here the CDR3 reads CASSHSTGRETQYF. As DNA, the CDR3 is TGTGCCAGCAGTCACTCAACAGGGCGAGAGACCCAGTACTTC.

This chain links TRBV4-1 with TRBJ2-3; tentative D call: TRBD2 (6 bases). The CDR3 spans 15 residues. The V gene lost 1 base and the J gene lost 4 bases, with 12 bases spanning the gap. Germline values: CDR1 MGHRA, CDR2 YSYEKL. CDR3 loop: CASSQATPGADTQYF. CDR3 bases: TGCGCCAGCAGCCAAGCGACACCGGGGGCAGATACGCAGTATTTT.

The chain joins TRBV9 to TRBJ2-2; TRBD1 agrees at 9 bases. The length of the CDR3 is 15 residues. From germline, CDR1 is SGDLS and CDR2 YYNGEE. J was trimmed by 5 bases and V by 1 base; bases with no gene match: 3. The CDR3 nucleotides read TGTGCCAGCAGCGTACTACAGGGGGCAACCGGGGAGCTGTTTTTT. Encoded protein: CASSVLQGATGELFF. The full variable domain, in which reference TRBV9 and TRBJ2-2 provide the parts outside the CDR3, is DSGVTQTPKHLITATGQRVTLRCSPRSGDLSVYWYQQSLDQGLQFLIQYYNGEERAKGNILERFSAQQFPDLHSELNLSSLELGDSALYFCASSVLQGATGELFFGEGSRLTVL.

This CDR3 is CASSPLAFDSNQPQHF. The CDR3 DNA reads TGTGCCAGCAGTCCCTTGGCCTTCGATAGCAATCAGCCCCAGCATTTT. The chain carries TRBV27 and TRBJ1-5; no clear D. Germline V gene data show CDR1 as MNHEY and CDR2 as SMNVEV (reference sequence). V lost 5 bases, J lost 0 bases, and 14 bases lay in between. The CDR3 runs to 16 residues.

The chain couples TRBV7-2 to TRBJ1-4, with D tentatively TRBD1 (6 bases). Trimming left V 3 bases short and J 12 bases short, with 17 bases between. The CDR3 runs to 14 residues. Germline V gene sequence: CDR1 SGHTA, CDR2 FQGNSA. The CDR3 nucleotides read TGTGCCAGCAGCTTCCAGGCAGGGGATGGGGAACTGTTTTTT. Encoded protein: CASSFQAGDGELFF.

The rearrangement joins TRBV5-5 to TRBJ1-5; D remains unclear. V lost 2 bases and J lost 0, with 6 bases in between. Germline V CDR1 and CDR2: SGHKS, YYEKEE (reference sequence). The CDR3 runs to 14 residues. The CDR3 loop is CASSLDYSNQPQHF. CDR3 nucleotides: TGTGCCAGCAGCTTAGATTATAGCAATCAGCCCCAGCATTTT.

This chain connects TRBV9 to TRBJ2-1; a possible D gene is TRBD1 (5 bases). Germline CDR1 reads SGDLS; CDR2 reads YYNGEE. The CDR3 sequence is 17 residues long. V dropped 0 bases and J dropped 6 bases, with 19 bases sitting between them. DNA of the CDR3: TGTGCCAGCAGCGTAGTGGGCACAGGCATCGCTCGCAATGAGCAGTTCTTC. It codes for CASSVVGTGIARNEQFF.

This clone was detected once. The CDR3: CASSSPGGAGTEAFF. DNA of the CDR3: TGTGCCAGCAGCTCCCCTGGGGGGGCTGGGACTGAAGCTTTCTTT. The chain is built from TRBV5-4 and TRBJ1-1; D may be TRBD1 (6 bases). V was shortened by 3 bases and J by 5 bases, with 17 bases between the two germline ends. The CDR3 is 15 amino acids. Germline-derived CDR1 and CDR2 are SGHNT and YYREEE (reference sequence).

V gene TRBV14 combines with J gene TRBJ2-3; possible D gene TRBD2, 6 bases. CDR1 and CDR2 from the germline V gene are SGHDN and FVKESK. Between the trimmed V and J ends, which lost 8 bases and 2 bases, there was a span of 17 bases. CDR3 length: 15 residues. CDR3 region: CASAPAGRSTDTQYF. The CDR3, as DNA: TGTGCCAGCGCCCCCGCGGGACGGTCCACAGATACGCAGTATTTT.

The gene calls are TRBV7-6 and TRBJ2-2, with 9 bases fitting TRBD1. The germline CDR1 and CDR2 sequences are SGHVS and FNYEAQ. Trimming at V came to 5 bases and at J to 2 bases, leaving 6 bases not matched to a gene. This CDR3 has 16 amino acids. CDR3 in amino acids: CASSPGTGLNTGELFF. For the CDR3, the DNA is TGTGCCAGCAGCCCAGGGACAGGGCTAAACACCGGGGAGCTGTTTTTT.

V and J are TRBV18 and TRBJ1-1; TRBD1 might be the D (5 bases). Germline V CDR1 and CDR2: KGHSH, LQKENI. The V gene lost 9 bases and the J gene lost 5 bases, with 16 bases spanning the gap. This CDR3 spans 13 amino acids. In nucleotides, the CDR3 is TGTGCCAGTGTAAGGGGAATGAGTACTGAAGCTTTCTTT. Translation gives CASVRGMSTEAFF.

The chain carries TRBV7-2 and TRBJ2-7; the D is unclear. This CDR3 has 15 residues. Germline CDR1 and CDR2: SGHTA and FQGNSA. V was pared by 1 base and J by 2 bases, with 12 bases between. This CDR3 reads CASSLGLARTYEQYF. The CDR3 DNA sequence: TGTGCCAGCAGCTTAGGTCTGGCGCGCACCTACGAGCAGTACTTC.

This clone was found once. The rearrangement uses TRBV29-1 and TRBJ1-2; possibly TRBD1 for D (5 bases). V was cut by 3 bases and J by 8 bases, with 10 bases left in between. Germline V lookup: CDR1 SQVTM, CDR2 ANQGSEA. CDR3 size: 11 residues. The chain's CDR3 is CSVEGVGGYTF. Written as DNA, the CDR3 is TGCAGCGTTGAGGGGGTGGGAGGCTACACCTTC.

V and J are TRBV4-1 and TRBJ2-5, with 12 positions matching TRBD2. Germline-derived CDR1 and CDR2 are MGHRA and YSYEKL. V was clipped by 7 bases and J by 5 bases; unmatched bases: 14. This CDR3 is 17 amino acids long. The CDR3 sequence: CASTPGLAGPRAETQYF. CDR3 DNA sequence: TGCGCCAGCACCCCGGGACTAGCGGGCCCGAGGGCGGAGACCCAGTACTTC.

The CDR3 DNA is TGTGCCAGCAGACTGACAGGGCCGTCCTACGAGCAGTACTTC. It yields the protein CASRLTGPSYEQYF. The chain links TRBV28 to TRBJ2-7; the match to TRBD1 covers 7 bases. The CDR3 loop spans 14 amino acids. After removal of 6 bases from V and 1 base from J, the junction contained 6 bases not matched to a gene. Germline lookup yields CDR1 MDHEN and CDR2 SYDVKM. Combining the CDR3 with reference TRBV28 and TRBJ2-7 gives the whole variable domain DVKVTQSSRYLVKRTGEKVFLECVQDMDHENMFWYRQDPGLGLRLIYFSYDVKMKEKGDIPEGYSVSREKKERFSLILESASTNQTSMYLCASRLTGPSYEQYFGPGTRLTVT.

The chain has TRBV4-3 and TRBJ2-3; 12 nucleotides match TRBD2. V dropped 2 bases and J dropped 1; count of bases not matched to a gene: 4. CDR3 length: 17 residues. Per the germline V gene, CDR1 is LGHNA and CDR2 is YSLEER. The CDR3 protein is CASSQLAGGPGTDTQYF. The CDR3 coding sequence is TGCGCCAGCAGCCAACTAGCGGGAGGGCCTGGCACAGATACGCAGTATTTT.